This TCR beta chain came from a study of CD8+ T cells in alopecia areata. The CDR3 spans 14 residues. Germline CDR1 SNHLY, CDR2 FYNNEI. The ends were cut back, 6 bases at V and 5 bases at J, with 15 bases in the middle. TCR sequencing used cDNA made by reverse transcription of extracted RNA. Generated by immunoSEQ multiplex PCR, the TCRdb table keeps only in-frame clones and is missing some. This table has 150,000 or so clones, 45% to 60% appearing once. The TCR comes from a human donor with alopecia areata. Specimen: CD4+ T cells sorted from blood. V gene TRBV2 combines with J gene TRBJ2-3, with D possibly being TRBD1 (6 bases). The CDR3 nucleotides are TGTGCCAGCAGATTGACAGGTTCAAAAGATACGCAGTATTTT. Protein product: CASRLTGSKDTQYF.